This T cell receptor beta chain was sequenced for a study of T cells in Graves' hyperthyroidism and ophthalmopathy (dated 2019 in TCRdb). Regarding the research as a whole: Peripheral blood was collected at initial diagnosis, before any treatment. A discovery cohort of about a hundred patients, roughly 45 with Graves' ophthalmopathy and approximately 55 with stable Graves' hyperthyroidism, was used to find distinguishing TCR V-J signatures. Prospective prediction of ophthalmopathy was tested in an independent validation cohort of fewer than 20 hyperthyroidism patients and approximately 17 patients who later progressed to ophthalmopathy. For training and testing, the 80 to 100 patients in the discovery cohort were randomly divided in a 7:3 ratio. The study also compared thyroid tissue and blood T-cell repertoires from a handful of Graves' hyperthyroidism patients. Once sampling was done, hyperthyroidism patients were given methimazole at a starting dose of 30 mg daily, whereas ophthalmopathy patients were given high-dose intravenous methylprednisolone. TCR Vbeta CDR3 sequencing of some 140 peripheral blood samples (43 ophthalmopathy, about 75 hyperthyroidism and some 17 progressor patients) is reported in the paper.

Here is what the overall study found, with its caveats: In validation, the model predicted progression to ophthalmopathy with just under 71% sensitivity and approximately 74% specificity, a median of around 6.6 months before onset. A 13 V-J signature model separated ophthalmopathy from stable hyperthyroidism, with over 85% sensitivity and about 81% specificity in cross-validation and 80%/75% in testing. Most expanded thyroid clonotypes (frequency above 0.001) were also found in blood, which suggests that blood repertoires may mirror thyroid immune responses. No statistical method was used to set the sample size in advance, and investigators knew the group allocation.

CDR1 is given as MNHNS and CDR2 as SASEGT, both from the germline V gene. V sheds 2 bases and J sheds 10 bases, leaving 15 bases between their ends. The CDR3 runs 14 residues from the cysteine to the phenylalanine. Only the CDR3 region is kept as DNA, spanning 42 bases read in frame from base 1. Stable Graves' hyperthyroidism was defined as no progression to ophthalmopathy during 18 months of follow-up. Hyperthyroidism patients were aged 18 to 65 years and newly diagnosed, with disease duration of less than 2 months. The study excluded patients with uncontrolled infections, other autoimmune diseases, pregnancy or lactation. Diagnoses relied on clinical symptoms, serum thyroxine and TRAb, thyroid ultrasound and orbital computed tomography. PBMCs were separated from 7.5 to 10 ml of fresh peripheral blood using Ficoll-Paque density gradient centrifugation. Total RNA was extracted with Trizol reagent, and quality was checked on an Agilent 2100 Bioanalyzer.

The TCR beta CDR3 regions were amplified from the RNA transcripts. The TCR CDR3 was subjected to a first round of RT-PCR using the HTBI primer set and the Qiagen OneStep RT-PCR kit. A second multiplex PCR round built the libraries, followed by size selection and purification. Paired-end sequencing of the libraries was performed with 100 bp reads on an Illumina HiSeq2000. From the authors' description of their analysis: SOAPnuke was used to process the raw data, with reads discarded if the reads contained adapters or uncalled bases, had a mean Phred below 15, or lacked an exact constant-primer or identifier match. COPE v1.2.5 was used to merge high-quality paired reads, and clonotypes were defined as unique nucleotide sequences. Clonotypes were aligned to IMGT TRBV, TRBD and TRBJ reference segments using MiTCR v1.1. Only V-J combinations with frequency above 0.0001, covering approximately 99% of repertoires, were analysed. The TCS score was defined as the ratio of F50 (clonal expansion) to E x V (chaos), calculated using BLOSUM62-based TCRdist between CDR3 peptides within each V-J. Welch's t-statistics and random forest reduced around 520 V-J features to 13, which were used in a naive Bayes classifier (R e1071). TCRdb handled the public reads itself, with Q25 trimming in fastp and clone calling in MiXCR, and kept productive beta chains. Each CDR3 protein gets just one entry, which takes the most common genes and DNA from the rows behind it. TCRdb, not the authors, supplied the V and J calls. In all, the sample holds about 520,000 distinct CDR3 sequences, and less than 25% of those were seen once. The ten biggest clones cover about a quarter of the sample.

This clonotype has more than one count but fewer than ten. Its cognate antigen has yet to be identified. The record has no base qualities; no much larger clone is one base away. The source is a man between 18 and 35 years old with Graves' hyperthyroidism. Source material: blood. The chain links TRBV6-1 with TRBJ2-1; the D gene cannot be resolved reliably. The nucleotide sequence is given as TGTGCCAGCAGTGAAAAAGTAGAAGGTGGGGAGCAGTTCTTC. This sequence encodes CASSEKVEGGEQFF.